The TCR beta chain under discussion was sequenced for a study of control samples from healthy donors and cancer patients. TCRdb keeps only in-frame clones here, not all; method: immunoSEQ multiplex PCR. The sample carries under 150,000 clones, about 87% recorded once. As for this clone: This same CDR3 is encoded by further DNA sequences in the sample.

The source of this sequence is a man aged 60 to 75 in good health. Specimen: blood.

The CDR3 region has the DNA TGTGCCAGTAGTATAGGTCGCCAGCCCCAGCATTTT. Its protein is CASSIGRQPQHF. The rearrangement uses TRBV19 and TRBJ1-5, with D uncertain. CDR3 length: 12 residues. Germline CDR1 and CDR2: LNHDA and SQIVND (reference sequence). Trimming cost V 1 base and J 7 bases, with 5 bases left between them.